This passage covers 25 T cell receptor beta chains from one sample sequenced in a study of control samples from healthy donors and cancer patients. Assay used: immunoSEQ multiplex PCR; TCRdb lists only in-frame clones, some missing. The data contain around 84,000 clones, 90% to 95% of them singletons. Sequences were obtained from blood. These receptors originate from a young man in good health.

This clone was seen only a few times. The chain has TRBV30 and TRBJ1-5; TRBD1 aligns across 8 bases. Per the germline V gene, CDR1 is GTSNPN and CDR2 is SVGIG (reference sequence). CDR3 size: 15 residues. V was pared by 2 bases and J by 7 bases, with 10 bases of the junction left unmatched. Here the CDR3 DNA reads TGTGCCTGGAGTCAATCAGGGGGCGCGCGCCAGCCCCAGCATTTT. This sequence encodes CAWSQSGGARQPQHF.

The rearrangement uses TRBV3-1 (or the pseudogene TRBV3-2) and TRBJ2-7, with D maybe TRBD1 (5 bases). V was clipped by 1 base and J by 6 bases, with 7 bases between them. This CDR3 spans 12 amino acids. Germline V CDR1 and CDR2: LGHDT, YNNKEL (reference sequence). The CDR3 spells CASSQAGAEQYF. Here the CDR3 DNA reads TGTGCCAGCAGCCAAGCTGGGGCCGAGCAGTACTTC.

CDR3 loop: CASSGLALNTGELFF. In DNA, the CDR3 is TGTGCCAGCAGTGGACTAGCGCTGAACACCGGGGAGCTGTTTTTT. The V and J genes are TRBV6-2 or TRBV6-3 and TRBJ2-2; 9 bases are a match to TRBD2. J lost 1 base, V lost 5 bases, and 2 bases had no gene match. Germline loops: CDR1 MNHEY, CDR2 SVGEGT. The CDR3 is made up of 15 amino acids.

This chain links TRBV4-1 with TRBJ1-1; D might be TRBD1 (5 bases). V was cut by 4 bases and J by 8 bases, with 17 bases left in between. Germline CDR1 is MGHRA and CDR2 is YSYEKL. The CDR3 loop spans 14 amino acids. This CDR3 reads CASSPLGKRGEAFF. CDR3 DNA sequence: TGCGCCAGCAGCCCCCTGGGGAAACGGGGGGAAGCTTTCTTT.

V and J are TRBV5-4 and TRBJ2-7; perhaps TRBD1 as D (6 bases). The CDR3 loop spans 14 amino acids. Germline CDR1 reads SGHNT; CDR2 reads YYREEE (reference sequence). The germline V and J ends were trimmed by 4 bases and 7 bases, with 18 bases remaining between them. CDR3 sequence: CASSATGKLGEQYF. The CDR3 bases are TGTGCCAGCAGCGCTACAGGGAAATTGGGGGAGCAGTACTTC.

A word on this clone: This is likely a read error, given that the CDR3 carries no conserved phenylalanine or tryptophan at its end. The DNA is omitted, as the CDR3 cannot be located on it reliably, and the CDR3 follows TCRdb's listing. This chain joins TRBV30 and TRBJ1-2. The CDR3 extends over 14 residues, inclusive of both ends. Germline V lookup: CDR1 GTSNPN, CDR2 SVGIG (reference sequence). Here the CDR3 reads CAWRGLRGVPKIAL.

The rearrangement uses TRBV11-2 and TRBJ2-7, with 14 positions matching TRBD2. Germline lookup yields CDR1 SGHAT and CDR2 FQNNGV. This CDR3 comprises 15 residues. V lost 0 bases to trimming and J lost 6 bases; unmatched junction nucleotides: 1. CDR3 in amino acids: CASSLEGLAGAEQYF. CDR3 nucleotides: TGTGCCAGCAGCTTAGAGGGACTAGCGGGAGCCGAGCAGTACTTC.

The chain carries TRBV12-3 or TRBV12-4 and TRBJ2-5; 9 bases align to TRBD2. The CDR3 sequence is 13 residues long. The V segment lost 3 bases and the J segment 4 bases; nucleotides outside the gene matches: 0. Written as DNA, the CDR3 is TGTGCCAGCAGTTTTAGCGGGAGAGAGACCCAGTACTTC. This codes for CASSFSGRETQYF.

This clone was seen a single time. V usage is TRBV7-3 and J usage is TRBJ2-4, with 9 nucleotides matching TRBD1. Germline loops: CDR1 SGHTA, CDR2 FQGTGA. Unmatched junction bases numbered 7, after V lost 5 bases and J lost 2 bases. The CDR3 sequence is 16 residues long. The CDR3 here is CASSLDRGESKNIQYF. The CDR3 DNA follows: TGTGCCAGCAGCCTCGACAGGGGGGAGTCCAAAAACATTCAGTACTTC.

The genes are TRBV25-1 and TRBJ2-1, with D tentatively TRBD1 or TRBD2 (6 bases each). The CDR3 totals 13 residues. With 7 bases removed from V and 8 bases from J, the gap between germline ends came to 15 bases. Germline CDR1 is MGHDK and CDR2 is SYGVNS. Here the CDR3 DNA reads TGTGCCAGCATCGGCATCGGGGGCGATGAGCAGTTCTTC. Translated: CASIGIGGDEQFF.

The chain has TRBV11-2 and TRBJ2-7; D may match TRBD1 or TRBD2 (5 bases each). Trimming cost V 1 base and J 0 bases, with 10 bases left between them. Germline V CDR1 and CDR2: SGHAT, FQNNGV. This CDR3 comprises 15 residues. In DNA form, the CDR3 reads TGTGCCAGCAGCTTAGTGGCAGGGAGCTCCTACGAGCAGTACTTC. Protein sequence: CASSLVAGSSYEQYF.

The chain combines TRBV7-3 with TRBJ2-1, with 9 positions matching TRBD2. Germline trimming cut 5 bases from V and 8 bases from J; bases unmatched to any gene: 13. Germline lookup yields CDR1 SGHTA and CDR2 FQGTGA. The CDR3 runs 16 residues. The CDR3 DNA sequence: TGTGCCAGCAGCCGTCGTCTGGGACTAGCATTTGATGAGCAGTTCTTC. Its translation is CASSRRLGLAFDEQFF. The full variable domain, completed using reference TRBV7-3 and TRBJ2-1, is GAGVSQTPSNKVTEKGKYVELRCDPISGHTALYWYRQSLGQGPEFLIYFQGTGAADDSGLPNDRFFAVRPEGSVSTLKIQRTERGDSAVYLCASSRRLGLAFDEQFFGPGTRLTVL.

The V gene is TRBV6-1, the J gene TRBJ1-5; no reliable D call. The CDR3 covers 16 residues. Germline assignment: CDR1 MNHNS and CDR2 SASEGT. The V end was cut by 1 base, the J end by 0 bases, with 10 bases between. CDR3 in amino acids: CASSEEWEFSNQPQHF. The CDR3 nucleotides read TGTGCCAGCAGTGAAGAGTGGGAATTTAGCAATCAGCCCCAGCATTTT.

The rearrangement links TRBV7-2 to TRBJ1-5, with TRBD1 identical over 8 bases. From germline, CDR1 is SGHTA and CDR2 FQGNSA. V lost 4 bases to trimming and J lost 7 bases; unmatched junction nucleotides: 6. The length of the CDR3 is 14 residues. The CDR3 sequence: CASSYTGGRQPQHF. CDR3 sequence (DNA): TGTGCCAGCAGCTACACAGGGGGAAGGCAGCCCCAGCATTTT.

The chain employs TRBV5-1 and TRBJ2-2; D is possibly TRBD1 (7 bases). The CDR3 is 14 amino acids. The germline CDR1 and CDR2 sequences are SGHRS and YFSETQ. V lost 7 bases, J lost 5 bases, and 15 bases lay in between. CDR3 DNA: TGCGCCAGCGGAGGAGGGGGCAAGACCGGGGAGCTGTTTTTT. It is translated as CASGGGGKTGELFF.

The rearrangement joins TRBV7-9 to TRBJ1-1; the D is unclear. Looked up from germline, CDR1 is SEHNR and CDR2 is FQNEAQ (reference sequence). V was clipped by 4 bases and J by 1 base, with 10 bases between them. The CDR3 covers 14 residues. The CDR3 region is CASSSPDGNTEAFF. CDR3 in DNA: TGTGCCAGCAGCTCCCCCGACGGGAACACTGAAGCTTTCTTT.

The table lists this clone with a count of one. The chain combines TRBV20-1 with TRBJ2-7; unclear D gene. V shed 5 bases and J shed 2 bases, with 7 bases lying between them. CDR3 length: 11 amino acids. Germline CDR1 and CDR2: DFQATT and SNEGSKA (reference sequence). CDR3 protein: CSALDPYEQYF. DNA for the CDR3: TGCAGTGCTTTGGACCCCTACGAGCAGTACTTC.

The rearrangement links TRBV5-1 to TRBJ2-4, with D hard to call. The CDR3 consists of 18 residues. CDR1 SGHRS and CDR2 YFSETQ come from the germline V gene. Deletions cut 2 bases from V and 0 bases from J, with 18 bases between. The CDR3 DNA follows: TGCGCCAGCAGCTTTCGCCCCGTAGGAGACCAAGCCAAAAACATTCAGTACTTC. Translated: CASSFRPVGDQAKNIQYF.

The chain joins TRBV24-1 to TRBJ2-1; TRBD2 aligns across 11 bases. The junction had 9 bases not matched to a gene; V was cut back by 4 bases and J by 5 bases. The CDR3 runs 17 residues. Germline loops: CDR1 KGHDR, CDR2 SFDVKD. This chain's CDR3 is CATSDSDGTSGNNEQFF. For the CDR3, the DNA is TGTGCCACCAGTGACTCAGACGGGACTAGCGGAAACAATGAGCAGTTCTTC.

The chain has TRBV9 and TRBJ1-1; D gene ambiguous. The germline V gene has CDR1 SGDLS and CDR2 YYNGEE. This CDR3 spans 15 amino acids. The germline V and J ends were trimmed by 4 bases and 2 bases, with 15 bases remaining between them. Here the CDR3 DNA reads TGTGCCAGCAGCTCCTCCCCGGACTCTAACACTGAAGCTTTCTTT. This codes for CASSSSPDSNTEAFF.

The V gene is TRBV27, the J gene TRBJ2-7; D may be TRBD2 (5 bases). Germline V gives CDR1 MNHEY, CDR2 SMNVEV (reference sequence). This CDR3 has 15 amino acids. V shed 2 bases and J shed 4 bases, with 15 bases lying between them. CDR3 sequence: CASSLGPGVQYEQYF. The CDR3 DNA follows: TGTGCCAGCAGTTTAGGGCCCGGGGTGCAATACGAGCAGTACTTC.

The chain combines TRBV7-2 with TRBJ1-1; D uncertain. There are 15 residues in the CDR3. Trimming stripped 2 bases from V and 0 bases from J, with 10 bases between. Germline V CDR1 and CDR2: SGHTA, FQGNSA. The CDR3 loop is CASSLLSVMNTEAFF. CDR3 nucleotides: TGTGCCAGCAGCTTACTCAGCGTTATGAACACTGAAGCTTTCTTT.

The chain recombines TRBV2 with TRBJ1-6; the D is unclear. This CDR3 contains 14 residues. CDR1 and CDR2 from the germline V gene are SNHLY and FYNNEI. Trimming took off 6 bases at V and 7 bases at J, with 13 bases between the two ends. This CDR3 reads CASRDSGGNSPLHF. CDR3 DNA sequence: TGTGCCAGCAGGGATTCGGGAGGGAATTCACCCCTCCACTTT.

This clone appeared once. The chain links TRBV9 to TRBJ2-7; D uncertain. This CDR3 has 15 amino acids. Per germline, CDR1 SGDLS and CDR2 YYNGEE. Trimming took off 0 bases at V and 9 bases at J, with 19 bases between the two ends. The chain's CDR3 is CASSVDSENRVRQYF. As DNA, the CDR3 is TGTGCCAGCAGCGTAGACAGTGAAAACCGTGTACGGCAGTACTTC.

V is TRBV11-1 and J is TRBJ1-2, with 7 bases matching TRBD1. The CDR3 is made up of 14 amino acids. Trimming removed 5 bases from V and 7 bases from J; junction bases left unmatched: 10. CDR1 is SGHAT and CDR2 is FQDESV in the germline V gene (reference sequence). CDR3 region: CASSAETGARGYTF. The DNA of the CDR3 is TGTGCCAGCAGCGCCGAAACAGGGGCGCGTGGCTACACCTTC.